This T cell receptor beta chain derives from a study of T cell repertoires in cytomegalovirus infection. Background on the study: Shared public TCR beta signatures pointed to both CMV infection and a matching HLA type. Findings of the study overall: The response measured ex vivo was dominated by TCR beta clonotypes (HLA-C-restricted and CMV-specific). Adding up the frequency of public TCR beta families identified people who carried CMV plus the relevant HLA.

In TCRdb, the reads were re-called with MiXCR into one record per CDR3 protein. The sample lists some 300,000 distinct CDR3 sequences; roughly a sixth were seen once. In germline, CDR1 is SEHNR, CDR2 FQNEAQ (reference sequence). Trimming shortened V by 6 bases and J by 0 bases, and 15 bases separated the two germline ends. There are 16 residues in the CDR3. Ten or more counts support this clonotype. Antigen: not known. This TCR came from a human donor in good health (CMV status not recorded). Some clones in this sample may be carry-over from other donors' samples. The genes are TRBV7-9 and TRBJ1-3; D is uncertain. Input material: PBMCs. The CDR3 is CASRFSDGNSGNTIYF. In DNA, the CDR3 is TGTGCCAGCAGATTTTCCGACGGGAACTCTGGAAACACCATATATTTT. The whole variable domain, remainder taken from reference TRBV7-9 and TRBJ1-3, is DTGVSQNPRHKITKRGQNVTFRCDPISEHNRLYWYRQTLGQGPEFLTYFQNEAQLEKSRLLSDRFSAERPKGSFSTLEIQRTEQGDSAMYLCASRFSDGNSGNTIYFGEGSWLTVV.